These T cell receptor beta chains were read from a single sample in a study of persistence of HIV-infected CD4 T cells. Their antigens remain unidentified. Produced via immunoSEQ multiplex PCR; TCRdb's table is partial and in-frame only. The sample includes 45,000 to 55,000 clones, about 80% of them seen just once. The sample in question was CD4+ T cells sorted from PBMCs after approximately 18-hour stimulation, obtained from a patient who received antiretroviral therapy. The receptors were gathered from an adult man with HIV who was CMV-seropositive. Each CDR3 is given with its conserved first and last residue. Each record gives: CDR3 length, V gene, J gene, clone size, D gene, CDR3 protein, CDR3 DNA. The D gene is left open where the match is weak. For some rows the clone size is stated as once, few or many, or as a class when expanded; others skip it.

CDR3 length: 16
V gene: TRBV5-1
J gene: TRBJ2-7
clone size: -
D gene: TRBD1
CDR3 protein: CASSLGRDRGSYEQYF
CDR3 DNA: TGCGCCAGCAGCTTGGGTCGGGACAGGGGGTCCTACGAGCAGTACTTC

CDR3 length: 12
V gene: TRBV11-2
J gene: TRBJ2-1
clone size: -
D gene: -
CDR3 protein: CASSLVANEQFF
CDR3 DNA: TGTGCCAGCAGCTTAGTAGCCAATGAGCAGTTCTTC

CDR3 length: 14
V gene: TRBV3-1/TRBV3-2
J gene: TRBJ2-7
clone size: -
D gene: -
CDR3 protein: CASSQGWQGHEQYF
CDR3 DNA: TGTGCCAGCAGCCAAGGTTGGCAGGGCCACGAGCAGTACTTC

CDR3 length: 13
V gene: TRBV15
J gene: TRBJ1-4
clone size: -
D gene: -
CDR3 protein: CATTGQFNEKLFF
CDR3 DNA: TGTGCCACCACTGGACAGTTTAATGAAAAACTGTTTTTT

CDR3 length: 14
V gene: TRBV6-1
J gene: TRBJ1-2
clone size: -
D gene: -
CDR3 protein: CASSEGSGSYGYTF
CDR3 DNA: TGTGCCAGCAGTGAAGGATCAGGGTCCTATGGCTACACCTTC

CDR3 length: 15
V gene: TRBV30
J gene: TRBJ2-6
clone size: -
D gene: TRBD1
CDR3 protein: CAWGQGGAGANVLTF
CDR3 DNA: TGTGCCTGGGGACAGGGGGGTGCTGGGGCCAACGTCCTGACTTTC

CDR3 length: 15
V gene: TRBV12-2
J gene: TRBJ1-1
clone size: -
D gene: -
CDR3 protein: CASRFYQGANTEAFF
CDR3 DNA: TGTGCAAGTCGCTTTTACCAGGGAGCCAACACTGAAGCTTTCTTT

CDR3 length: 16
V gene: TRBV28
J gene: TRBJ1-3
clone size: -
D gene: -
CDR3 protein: CASSPHDAGSGNTIYF
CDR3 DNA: TGTGCCAGCAGTCCCCACGACGCCGGCTCTGGAAACACCATATATTTT

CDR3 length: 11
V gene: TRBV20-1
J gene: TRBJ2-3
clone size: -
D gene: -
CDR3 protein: CSPRGADTQYF
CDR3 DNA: TGCAGTCCCAGGGGGGCAGATACGCAGTATTTT

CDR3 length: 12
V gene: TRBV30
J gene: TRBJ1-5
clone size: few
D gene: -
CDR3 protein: CAWTTGFGPQHF
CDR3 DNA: TGTGCCTGGACCACGGGATTCGGGCCCCAGCATTTT

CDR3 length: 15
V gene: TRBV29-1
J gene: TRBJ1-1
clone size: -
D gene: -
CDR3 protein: CSVEDSWGRGAEAFF
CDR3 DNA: TGCAGCGTTGAAGATAGTTGGGGTAGGGGGGCTGAAGCTTTCTTT

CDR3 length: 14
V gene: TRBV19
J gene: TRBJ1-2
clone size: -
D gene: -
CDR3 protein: CASSREGGLYGYTF
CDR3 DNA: TGTGCCAGTAGCCGGGAAGGGGGTCTCTATGGCTACACCTTC

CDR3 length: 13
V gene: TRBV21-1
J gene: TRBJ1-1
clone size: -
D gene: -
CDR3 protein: CASSKGRQKEAFF
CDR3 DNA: TGTGCCAGCAGCAAGGGCAGACAGAAGGAAGCTTTCTTT

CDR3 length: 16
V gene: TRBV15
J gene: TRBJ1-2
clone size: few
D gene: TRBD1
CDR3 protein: CATSRDKRQGKNGYTF
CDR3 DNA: TGTGCCACCAGCAGAGATAAACGACAGGGAAAAAACGGCTACACCTTC

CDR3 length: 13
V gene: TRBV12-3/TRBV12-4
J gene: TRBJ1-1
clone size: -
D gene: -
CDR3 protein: CASSSLGGTEAFF
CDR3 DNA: TGTGCCAGCAGTTCTTTGGGGGGGACTGAAGCTTTCTTT

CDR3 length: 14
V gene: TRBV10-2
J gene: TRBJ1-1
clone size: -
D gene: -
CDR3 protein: CASSDPGTNTEAFF
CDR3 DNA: TGCGCCAGCAGTGATCCAGGGACGAACACTGAAGCTTTCTTT

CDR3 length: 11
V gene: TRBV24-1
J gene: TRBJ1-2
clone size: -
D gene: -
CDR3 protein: CATSDLEGYTF
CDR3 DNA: TGTGCCACCAGTGATTTGGAGGGCTACACCTTC

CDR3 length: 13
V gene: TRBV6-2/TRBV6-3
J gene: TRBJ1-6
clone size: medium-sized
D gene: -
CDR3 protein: CASCQGPNSPLHF
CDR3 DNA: TGTGCCAGCTGCCAAGGCCCTAATTCACCCCTCCACTTT

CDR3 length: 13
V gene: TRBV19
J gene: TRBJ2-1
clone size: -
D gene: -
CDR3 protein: CASKDPGYNEQFF
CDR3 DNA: TGTGCCAGTAAAGATCCAGGCTACAATGAGCAGTTCTTC

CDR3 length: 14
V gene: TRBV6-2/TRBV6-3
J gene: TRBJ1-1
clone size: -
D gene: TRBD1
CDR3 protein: CASSLDRGRTEAFF
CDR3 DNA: TGTGCCAGCAGTCTCGACAGGGGGCGGACTGAAGCTTTCTTT

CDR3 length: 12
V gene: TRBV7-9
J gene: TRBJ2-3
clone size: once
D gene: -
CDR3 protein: CASSSASDTQYF
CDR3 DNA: TGTGCCAGCAGCTCGGCATCAGATACGCAGTATTTT

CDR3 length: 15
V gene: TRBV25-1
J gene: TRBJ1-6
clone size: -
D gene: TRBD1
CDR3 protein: CASSEWGTGVSPLHF
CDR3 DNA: TGTGCCAGCAGTGAATGGGGGACAGGGGTTTCACCCCTCCACTTT

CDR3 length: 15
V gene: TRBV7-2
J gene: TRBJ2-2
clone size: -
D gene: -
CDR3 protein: CASSLAEQVRGELFF
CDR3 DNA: TGTGCCAGCAGCTTAGCGGAGCAGGTAAGGGGGGAGCTGTTTTTT

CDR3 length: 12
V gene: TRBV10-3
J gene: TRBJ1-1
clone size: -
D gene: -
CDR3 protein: CAIGRGNTEAFF
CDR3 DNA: TGTGCCATCGGAAGGGGGAACACTGAAGCTTTCTTT

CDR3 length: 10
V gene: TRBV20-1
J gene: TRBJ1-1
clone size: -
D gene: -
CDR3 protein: CSAKYGEAFF
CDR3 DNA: TGCAGTGCTAAGTACGGTGAAGCTTTCTTT

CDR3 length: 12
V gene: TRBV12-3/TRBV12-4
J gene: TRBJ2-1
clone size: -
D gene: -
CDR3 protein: CASSFDSNEQFF
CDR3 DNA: TGTGCCAGCAGTTTCGACAGCAATGAGCAGTTCTTC

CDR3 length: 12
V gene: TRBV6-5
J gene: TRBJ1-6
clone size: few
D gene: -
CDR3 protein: CASSRGDSPLHF
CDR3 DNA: TGTGCCAGTTCCCGGGGCGATTCACCCCTCCACTTT

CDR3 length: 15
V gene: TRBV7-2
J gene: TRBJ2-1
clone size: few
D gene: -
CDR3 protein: CASSLPVAGYNEQFF
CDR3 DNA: TGTGCCAGCAGTCTCCCAGTGGCAGGGTACAATGAGCAGTTCTTC

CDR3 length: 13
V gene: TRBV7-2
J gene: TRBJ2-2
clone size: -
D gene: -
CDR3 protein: CASSSRVTGELFF
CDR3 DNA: TGTGCCAGCAGCTCCAGGGTAACCGGGGAGCTGTTTTTT

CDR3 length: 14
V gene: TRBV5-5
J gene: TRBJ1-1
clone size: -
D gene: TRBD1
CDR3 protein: CASSLQTGGTEAFF
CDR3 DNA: TGTGCCAGCAGCTTACAGACAGGGGGCACTGAAGCTTTCTTT

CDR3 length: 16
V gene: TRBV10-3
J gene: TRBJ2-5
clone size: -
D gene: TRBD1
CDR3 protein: CAISEPSLRGPETQYF
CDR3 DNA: TGTGCCATCAGTGAACCGAGCCTCAGGGGGCCGGAGACCCAGTACTTC

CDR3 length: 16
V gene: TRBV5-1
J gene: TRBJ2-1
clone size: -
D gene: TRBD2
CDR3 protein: CASSHGGTSGRNEQFF
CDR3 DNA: TGCGCCAGCAGCCACGGTGGGACTAGCGGGAGGAATGAGCAGTTCTTC

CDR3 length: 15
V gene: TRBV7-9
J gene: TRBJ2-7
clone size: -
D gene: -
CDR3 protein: CASSLAADTSYEQYF
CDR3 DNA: TGTGCCAGCAGCTTAGCAGCAGACACCTCCTACGAGCAGTACTTC

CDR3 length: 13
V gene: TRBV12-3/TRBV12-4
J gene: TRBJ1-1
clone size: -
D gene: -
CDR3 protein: CASCYFPNTEAFF
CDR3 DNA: TGTGCCAGCTGCTACTTCCCGAACACTGAAGCTTTCTTT

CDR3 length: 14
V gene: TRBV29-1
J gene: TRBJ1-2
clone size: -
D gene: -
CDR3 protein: CSVAGRGDNYGYTF
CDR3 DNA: TGCAGCGTCGCGGGACGGGGGGATAACTATGGCTACACCTTC

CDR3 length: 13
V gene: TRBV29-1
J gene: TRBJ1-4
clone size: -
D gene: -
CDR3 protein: CSVRGGTNEKLFF
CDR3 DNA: TGCAGCGTTCGCGGAGGGACTAATGAAAAACTGTTTTTT

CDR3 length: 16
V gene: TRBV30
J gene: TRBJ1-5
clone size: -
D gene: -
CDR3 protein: CAWRSGRGLIDQPQHF
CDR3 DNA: TGTGCCTGGAGGTCGGGGCGGGGGTTGATCGATCAGCCCCAGCATTTT

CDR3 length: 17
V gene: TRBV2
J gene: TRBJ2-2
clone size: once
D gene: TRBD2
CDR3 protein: CASSPGLAGGLTGELFF
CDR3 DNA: TGTGCCAGCAGTCCGGGACTAGCGGGGGGGCTCACCGGGGAGCTGTTTTTT

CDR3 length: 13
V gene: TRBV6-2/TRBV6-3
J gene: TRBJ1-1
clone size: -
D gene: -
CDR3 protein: CASSYEGRTEAFF
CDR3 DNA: TGTGCCAGCAGTTATGAGGGAAGGACTGAAGCTTTCTTT

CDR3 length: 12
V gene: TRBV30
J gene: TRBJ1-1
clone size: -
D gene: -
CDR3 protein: CAWTQTNTEAFF
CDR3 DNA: TGTGCCTGGACACAAACGAACACTGAAGCTTTCTTT

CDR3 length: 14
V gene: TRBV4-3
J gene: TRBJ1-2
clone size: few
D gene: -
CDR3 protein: CASSQGPLKGGYTF
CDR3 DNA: TGCGCCAGCAGCCAAGGGCCATTAAAAGGAGGCTACACCTTC

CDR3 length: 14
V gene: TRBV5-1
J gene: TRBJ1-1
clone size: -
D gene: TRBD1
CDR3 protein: CASSLGQGGTEAFF
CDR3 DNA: TGCGCCAGCAGCTTGGGACAGGGAGGGACTGAAGCTTTCTTT

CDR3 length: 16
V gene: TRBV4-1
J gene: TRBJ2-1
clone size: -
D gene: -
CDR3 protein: CASSHGGPNSYNEQFF
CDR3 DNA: TGCGCCAGCAGCCACGGGGGGCCAAATTCCTACAATGAGCAGTTCTTC

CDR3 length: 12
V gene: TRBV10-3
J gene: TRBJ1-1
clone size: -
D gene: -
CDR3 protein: CAISIGNTEAFF
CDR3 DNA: TGTGCCATCAGTATAGGTAACACTGAAGCTTTCTTT

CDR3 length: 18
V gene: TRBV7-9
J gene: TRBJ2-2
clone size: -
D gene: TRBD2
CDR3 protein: CASSLPTHLAVNTGELFF
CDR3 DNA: TGTGCCAGCAGCTTACCTACCCACCTAGCGGTGAACACCGGGGAGCTGTTTTTT

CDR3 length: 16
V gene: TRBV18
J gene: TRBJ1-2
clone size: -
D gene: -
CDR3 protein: CASSPTGGGSLYGYTF
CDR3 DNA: TGTGCCAGCTCACCCACCGGGGGAGGGTCCTTATATGGCTACACCTTC

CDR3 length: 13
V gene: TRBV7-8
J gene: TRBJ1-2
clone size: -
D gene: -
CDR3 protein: CASSLGGLGGYTF
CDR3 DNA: TGTGCCAGCAGCTTAGGAGGGTTGGGTGGCTACACCTTC

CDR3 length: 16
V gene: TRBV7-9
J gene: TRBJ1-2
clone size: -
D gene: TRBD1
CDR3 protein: CASSPRGTALNYGYTF
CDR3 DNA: TGTGCCAGCAGCCCACGTGGGACAGCGCTTAACTATGGCTACACCTTC

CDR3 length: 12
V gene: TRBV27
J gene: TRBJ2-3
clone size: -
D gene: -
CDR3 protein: CASSPGSDTQYF
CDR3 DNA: TGTGCCAGCAGTCCGGGGTCAGATACGCAGTATTTT

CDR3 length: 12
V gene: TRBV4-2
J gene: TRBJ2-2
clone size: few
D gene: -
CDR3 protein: CASREGSGELFF
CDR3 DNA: TGTGCCAGCAGAGAGGGATCCGGGGAGCTGTTTTTT

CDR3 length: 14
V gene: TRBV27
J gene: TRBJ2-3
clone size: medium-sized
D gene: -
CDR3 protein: CASRGLYYTDTQYF
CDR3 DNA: TGTGCCAGCAGGGGACTCTACTACACAGATACGCAGTATTTT

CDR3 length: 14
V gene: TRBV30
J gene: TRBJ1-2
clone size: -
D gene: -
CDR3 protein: CAWSFEFSNYGYTF
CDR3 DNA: TGTGCCTGGAGTTTCGAGTTTTCTAACTATGGCTACACCTTC

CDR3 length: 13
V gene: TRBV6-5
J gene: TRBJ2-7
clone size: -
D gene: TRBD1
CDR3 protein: CASYRQGAYEQYF
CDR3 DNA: TGTGCCAGCTACCGACAGGGGGCCTACGAGCAGTACTTC

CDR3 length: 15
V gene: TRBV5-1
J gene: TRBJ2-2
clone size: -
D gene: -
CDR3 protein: CASSLRGGGTGELFF
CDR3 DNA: TGCGCCAGCAGCTTGCGCGGTGGTGGCACCGGGGAGCTGTTTTTT

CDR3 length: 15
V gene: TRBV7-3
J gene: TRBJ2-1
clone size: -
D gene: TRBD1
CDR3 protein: CASSINRGFNNEQFF
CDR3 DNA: TGTGCCAGCAGCATCAACAGGGGTTTCAACAATGAGCAGTTCTTC

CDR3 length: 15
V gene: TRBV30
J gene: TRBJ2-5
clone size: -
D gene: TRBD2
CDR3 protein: CAWSVKSGAAATQYF
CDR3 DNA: TGTGCCTGGAGTGTAAAAAGCGGGGCCGCGGCCACCCAGTACTTC

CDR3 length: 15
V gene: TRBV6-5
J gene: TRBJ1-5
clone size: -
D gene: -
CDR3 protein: CASTQGFLSNQPQHF
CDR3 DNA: TGTGCCAGCACGCAAGGCTTTCTTAGCAATCAGCCCCAGCATTTT